The 20 T cell receptor beta chains reported below all come from one sample, sequenced in a study of T cells in women clearing cervical HPV infection. Some clones are missing from TCRdb's copy, which holds only in-frame ones; the method was immunoSEQ multiplex PCR. The sample's table shows about 18,000 clones. Source material: blood buffy coat. These receptors were obtained from a woman between 18 and 75 years old with a cervical HPV16 infection that either progressed to CIN3+ or cleared (not recorded which).

A remark on this clone: Read coverage stops 3 residues before the CDR3 terminus; the germline J gene supplies the remainder. This rearrangement joins TRBV19 to TRBJ1-4, with no clear D. The CDR3 has 15 residues. Trimming left V 4 bases short and J 8 bases short, with 17 bases between. Germline V gene data show CDR1 as LNHDA and CDR2 as SQIVND (reference sequence). The DNA read from the CDR3 is TGTGCCAGTAGTAGAGAGGGCGCCATAAAGGAAAAA. As protein: CASSREGAIKEK. The entire CDR3 sequence reads CASSREGAIKEKLFF.

Points on this clone: The read terminates 3 residues before the CDR3 end, so the remaining end is supplied by the germline J gene. The rearrangement joins TRBV5-5 to TRBJ1-1, with 10 bases lining up with TRBD1. CDR3 length: 15 amino acids. Germline assignment: CDR1 SGHKS and CDR2 YYEKEE (reference sequence). V trimming: 4 bases; J trimming: 1 base; junction bases outside the gene matches: 4. CDR3 loop: CASSRDRGTNTEAFF. The CDR3 bases that were read are TGTGCCAGCAGCAGGGACAGGGGTACGAACACTGAA. The variable domain in full, with the rest retrieved from reference TRBV5-5 and TRBJ1-1, is DAGVTQSPTHLIKTRGQQVTLRCSPISGHKSVSWYQQVLGQGPQFIFQYYEKEERGRGNFPDRFSARQFPNYSSELNVNALLLGDSALYLCASSRDRGTNTEAFFGQGTRLTVV.

Points on this clone: Coverage ceases 3 residues before the CDR3 finishes, and the germline J gene fills in the end. This sequence joins TRBV20-1 and TRBJ2-5, with TRBD2 matching over 7 bases. V was pared by 0 bases and J by 0 bases, with 7 bases of the junction left unmatched. Germline CDR1 is DFQATT and CDR2 is SNEGSKA (reference sequence). The CDR3 loop spans 16 amino acids. The CDR3 loop reads CSARDSTGGHQETQYF. Incomplete CDR3 DNA: TGCAGTGCTAGAGATAGCACGGGGGGACACCAAGAGACC.

To note about this clone: Read data end 3 residues before the CDR3 end; the end is taken from the germline J gene. The chain joins TRBV7-3 to TRBJ2-2; TRBD1 might be the D (6 bases). This CDR3 is built from 13 residues. V shed 5 bases and J shed 5 bases, with 9 bases lying between them. The V gene's germline CDR1 is SGHTA and CDR2 FQGTGA. CDR3 loop: CASSLQGTGELFF. CDR3 DNA (partial): TGTGCCAGCAGCCTACAGGGTACCGGGGAG. The full variable domain, completed using reference TRBV7-3 and TRBJ2-2, is GAGVSQTPSNKVTEKGKYVELRCDPISGHTALYWYRQSLGQGPEFLIYFQGTGAADDSGLPNDRFFAVRPEGSVSTLKIQRTERGDSAVYLCASSLQGTGELFFGEGSRLTVL.

In regard to this clone: The read ends 3 residues before the CDR3 terminus; that terminus is restored from the germline J gene. The chain joins TRBV7-2 to TRBJ2-5, with TRBD2 matching over 7 bases. Trimming cost V 4 bases and J 2 bases; bases outside gene matches: 7. Germline V CDR1 and CDR2: SGHTA, FQGNSA. CDR3 length equals 15 residues. The CDR3 bases that were read are TGTGCCAGCAGCTGGGGAAGGACTAGACAAGAGACC. As protein: CASSWGRTRQET. The full CDR3 protein reads CASSWGRTRQETQYF.

Remarks on this clone: With the read ending 3 residues before the CDR3 end, the germline J gene is used to fill in that end. The chain recombines TRBV11-2 with TRBJ1-1; the D gene is possibly TRBD1 (6 bases). The CDR3 has 13 amino acids. V gave up 5 bases and J gave up 5 bases, with 12 bases separating them. In germline, CDR1 is SGHAT, CDR2 FQNNGV. CDR3 residues: CASSPGVRTEAFF. The CDR3 DNA, read in part, is TGTGCCAGCAGCCCAGGGGTCCGGACTGAA.

Concerning this clone itself: The read finishes 3 residues shy of the CDR3 end, and the germline J gene is used to complete it. This rearrangement joins TRBV4-1 to TRBJ2-1, with D hard to call. Germline CDR1 reads MGHRA; CDR2 reads YSYEKL. Trimming took off 2 bases at V and 0 bases at J, with 11 bases between the two ends. There are 16 residues in the CDR3. The CDR3 spells CASSQLDILSYNEQFF. The part of the CDR3 DNA that was read is TGCGCCAGCAGCCAACTCGACATCCTCTCCTACAATGAG.

In regard to this clone: The read finishes 3 residues shy of the CDR3 end, and the germline J gene is used to complete it. This chain connects TRBV12-3 or TRBV12-4 to TRBJ1-6; TRBD1 might be the D (5 bases). Trimming shortened V by 3 bases and J by 9 bases, and 15 bases separated the two germline ends. The CDR3 loop spans 15 amino acids. The sequenced CDR3 bases are TGTGCCAGCAGTTTGAGCGAACGGGGGTCTTCACCC. Encoded protein: CASSLSERGSSP. The whole CDR3 is CASSLSERGSSPLHF.

CDR3: CASSQQGVYGYTF. The sequenced CDR3 bases are TGTGCCAGCAGTCAGCAGGGTGTCTATGGC. This rearrangement joins TRBV5-6 to TRBJ1-2; D perhaps matches TRBD1 (5 bases). The observed sequence ends 3 residues before the CDR3 terminus, with the missing tail filled in from the germline J gene. Germline-derived CDR1 and CDR2 are SGHDT and YYEEEE. The CDR3 length is 13 residues. The V and J ends lost 5 bases and 4 bases respectively, with 12 bases between them.

CDR3 DNA (partial): TGCGCCAGCAGTCCGCTAGCGGAGGAAGGCACAGATACG. Its protein product is CASSPLAEEGTDT. The CDR3 as a whole reads CASSPLAEEGTDTQYF. The V call is TRBV10-2, the J call TRBJ2-3, with TRBD2 identical over 7 bases. The CDR3 is cut off 3 residues early in the read; its end comes from the germline J gene. Trimming cost V 5 bases and J 1 base; bases outside gene matches: 9. The CDR3 extends over 16 amino acids. The germline gives CDR1 WSHSY, CDR2 SAAADI.

Remarks on this clone: Sequencing ends 3 residues short of the CDR3 end; the germline J gene provides the rest. V and J are TRBV10-2 and TRBJ2-3, with a weak D call TRBD2 (6 bases). Between the trimmed V and J ends, which lost 3 bases and 3 bases, there was a span of 19 bases. The CDR3 loop spans 17 amino acids. The germline gives CDR1 WSHSY, CDR2 SAAADI. The CDR3 DNA, read in part, is TGCGCCAGCAGTGAACGTGGGGGGAGGTCTAGAACAGATACG. This sequence encodes CASSERGGRSRTDT. The entire CDR3 is CASSERGGRSRTDTQYF.

Note on this clone: The DNA ends 3 residues before the CDR3 does, and the rest of the CDR3 is filled in from the germline J gene. The chain is built from TRBV2 and TRBJ1-4; D is undetermined. The CDR3 totals 15 residues. Deletions cut 5 bases from V and 8 bases from J, with 18 bases between. The V gene's germline CDR1 is SNHLY and CDR2 FYNNEI. CDR3 in amino acids: CASSPPRRGSEKLFF. The CDR3 DNA, read in part, is TGTGCCAGCAGTCCCCCAAGGCGGGGTAGCGAAAAA.

On this clone: The CDR3 goes on 3 residues after the read ends, and that part is filled in from the germline J gene. The chain uses TRBV18 and TRBJ2-5, with D maybe TRBD1 (6 bases). The CDR3 contains 15 residues. V was shortened by 3 bases and J by 1 base, with 12 bases between the two germline ends. Germline V gene lookup returns CDR1 KGHSH and CDR2 LQKENI. The CDR3 region is CASSPMDSLQETQYF. CDR3 bases read: TGTGCCAGCTCACCGATGGACAGCCTCCAAGAGACC. Full variable domain (missing parts from reference TRBV18 and TRBJ2-5): NAGVMQNPRHLVRRRGQEARLRCSPMKGHSHVYWYRQLPEEGLKFMVYLQKENIIDESGMPKERFSAEFPKEGPSILRIQQVVRGDSAAYFCASSPMDSLQETQYFGPGTRLLVL.

A remark on this clone: Read coverage stops 3 residues before the CDR3 terminus; the germline J gene supplies the remainder. The rearrangement joins TRBV28 to TRBJ1-1, with D perhaps matching TRBD1 (6 bases). This CDR3 comprises 15 residues. Germline lookup yields CDR1 MDHEN and CDR2 SYDVKM. Trimming removed 3 bases at V and 1 base at J, with 12 bases between. The CDR3 loop is CASSFGSGANTEAFF. The CDR3 bases that were read are TGTGCCAGCAGTTTCGGGTCAGGGGCGAACACTGAA.

Points on this clone: The read terminates 3 residues ahead of where the CDR3 ends, so the germline J gene completes it. V and J are TRBV12-3 or TRBV12-4 and TRBJ2-5, with D possibly being TRBD2 (5 bases). This CDR3 contains 15 residues. Trimming removed 6 bases at V and 5 bases at J, with 19 bases between. The CDR3 loop is CASSRTGPPSETQYF. CDR3 DNA (partial): TGTGCCAGCAGCCGGACTGGGCCGCCGAGTGAGACC.

Concerning this clone: The sequence runs out 3 residues before the end of the CDR3; the remainder is reconstructed from the germline J gene. The gene calls are TRBV18 and TRBJ1-2; D remains unclear. Germline V CDR1 and CDR2: KGHSH, LQKENI. The CDR3 spans 16 residues. This chain's CDR3 is CASSPRQLAGDNDYTF. The CDR3 bases that were read are TGTGCCAGCTCACCGAGGCAACTAGCGGGAGACAATGAC.

A remark on this clone: The read halts 3 residues ahead of the CDR3 end, with the missing end drawn from the germline J gene. This chain connects TRBV30 to TRBJ1-2; D possibly corresponds to TRBD1 (5 bases). CDR3 length: 16 residues. Germline values: CDR1 GTSNPN, CDR2 SVGIG (reference sequence). The chain's CDR3 is CAWSATSGRGTDTYTF. The DNA read from the CDR3 is TGTGCCTGGAGTGCCACTAGCGGGAGGGGCACAGATACC.

As to this clone: The read terminates 3 residues ahead of where the CDR3 ends, so the germline J gene completes it. The rearrangement links TRBV11-3 to TRBJ2-1, with D possibly being TRBD2 (5 bases). V lost 2 bases and J lost 5, with 13 bases in between. The CDR3 is 15 residues long. Germline CDR1 SGHNT, CDR2 YENEEA. The CDR3 DNA, read in part, is TGTGCCAGCAGCTTATATGGACTGGAAAACAATGAG. It yields the protein CASSLYGLENNE. The entire CDR3 reads CASSLYGLENNEQFF.

This clone ranks as medium-sized in terms of frequency. The sequence runs out 3 residues before the end of the CDR3; the remainder is reconstructed from the germline J gene. This chain joins TRBV6-2 or TRBV6-3 and TRBJ2-3, with TRBD2 as a possible D gene (6 bases). The CDR3 covers 14 residues. The V gene lost 6 bases and the J gene lost 2 bases, with 12 bases spanning the gap. Germline V gives CDR1 MNHEY, CDR2 SVGEGT. The CDR3 bases that were read are TGTGCCAGCAGGCCCGGAGGGTACACAGATACG. Translating it yields CASRPGGYTDT. In full, the CDR3 reads CASRPGGYTDTQYF.

Remarks on this clone: The CDR3 goes on 3 residues after the read ends, and that part is filled in from the germline J gene. J is TRBJ1-5 and V is TRBV6-1, with D hard to call. The CDR3 consists of 15 residues. Germline CDR1 reads MNHNS; CDR2 reads SASEGT. V lost 1 base to trimming and J lost 3 bases, with 10 bases between them. Partial CDR3 DNA: TGTGCCAGCAGTGAAGTTGTACAGCACAATCAGCCC. Translated: CASSEVVQHNQP. In full, the CDR3 reads CASSEVVQHNQPQHF.